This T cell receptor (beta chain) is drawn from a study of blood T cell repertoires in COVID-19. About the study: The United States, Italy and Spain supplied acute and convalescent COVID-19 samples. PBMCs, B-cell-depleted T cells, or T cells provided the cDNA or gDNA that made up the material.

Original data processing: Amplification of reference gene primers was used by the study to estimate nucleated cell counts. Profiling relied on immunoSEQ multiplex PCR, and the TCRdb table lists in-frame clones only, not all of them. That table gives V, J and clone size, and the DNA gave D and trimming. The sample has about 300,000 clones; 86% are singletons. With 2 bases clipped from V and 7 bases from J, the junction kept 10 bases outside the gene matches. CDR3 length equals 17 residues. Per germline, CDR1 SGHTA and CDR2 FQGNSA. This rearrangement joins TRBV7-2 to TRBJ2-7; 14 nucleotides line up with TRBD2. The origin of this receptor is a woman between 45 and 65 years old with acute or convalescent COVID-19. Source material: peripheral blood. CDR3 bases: TGTGCCAGCAGCTTATTTCCGACTAGCGGGAGGGCCGGGGAGCAGTACTTC. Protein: CASSLFPTSGRAGEQYF.